This T cell receptor beta chain was captured by sequencing in a study of blood T cells in healthy people across ages (dated by TCRdb to about 2015). Some background on the complete study: In model experiments, template switching captured roughly one uniquely barcoded TCR beta cDNA molecule for every two T cells. To avoid experimental bias, donors of different ages were distributed randomly across sequencing lanes. The study measured age-related changes in TCR beta repertoire diversity using deep sequencing normalized with unique cDNA molecular identifiers. The donors were split into four age groups: young (average 16 years), middle-aged (about 40), aged (more than 55) and long-lived (roughly 80). The study analyzed two additional independent replicas of 1 million unique cDNA reads from the same blood draw for two donors, one aged 18 to 29 and one aged 80 or older. Beyond this particular receptor, the publication reports: Because the CMV infection status of the donors was unknown, age-related changes in expanded clonotypes may potentially have been confounded. Estimates of total diversity from one million sequenced T cells were regarded as lower bounds and underestimates. The percentage of naive T cells measured by flow cytometry correlated strongly with observed TCR beta diversity. Compared with the aged group, more naive CD4+ T cells, fewer expanded clones and increased TCR diversity were shown by the long-lived group, suggesting age selection. Observed TCR beta diversity per million T cells fell roughly linearly with age, and a significant reduction was already apparent by age roughly 40. Since profiling was done on bulk unsorted PBMCs, naive and antigen-experienced compartments could not be conclusively compared.

V loses 5 bases at its end and J loses 1 base; junction bases beyond the gene matches: 5. From the cysteine through the phenylalanine, the CDR3 covers 14 amino acids. The kept DNA is CDR3 alone, 42 bases in frame from the first base. The germline V gene (reference sequence) yields DFQATT for CDR1 and SNEGSKA for CDR2. This clonotype was found a few times. Its specific antigen is unknown. There are no base qualities to consult, and no much larger clone falls within one base. The method was 5' RACE. TCRdb names Illumina HiSeq 2500 as the instrument used. A second PCR of roughly 7 to 11 cycles was performed with a sample-barcoded 5' primer and a J-beta primer mix. Each TCR beta cDNA molecule received a unique molecular identifier from a template-switch 5' adaptor carrying 12 random nucleotides. Each sample yielded at least 3 million CDR3-containing paired-end reads. The Mint cDNA synthesis kit, primed by a TRBC-specific oligonucleotide, was used to synthesize first-strand cDNA from all RNA. All cDNA was treated with uracil-DNA glycosylase and then went through a first 18-cycle PCR with the universal primers M1SS and BC2_uni_R. Concerning the study's data processing: Normalization of each sample was performed by random selection of 1 million high-quality reads, each carrying a distinct molecular identifier. Reads sharing molecular identifiers were discarded rather than binned into consensus sequences. MiTCR, run with a Q25 quality threshold and the strictest error-elimination algorithm, handled CDR3 identification, clonotype clustering and error correction. A nonparametric unseen species model using Euler transformation provided a lower-bound estimate of total TCR beta diversity. TCRdb passed the public sequencing reads through fastp at Q25 and MiXCR, retaining productive beta sequences. Here each entry gathers all rows of one CDR3 protein and keeps the most common genes and DNA. TCRdb's processing, not the authors', yielded these V and J calls. The sample yields about 570,000 distinct CDR3 sequences; 25% to 30% were counted once. The ten largest make up approximately 17% of the sample.

Systemically healthy Caucasian individuals from Russia, 35 to 40 in total and aged about 6 to 100 years, were included as donors. Ten milliliters of peripheral blood were drawn from each donor into EDTA-treated Vacutainer tubes. Ficoll-Paque density-gradient centrifugation was used to isolate PBMCs, with at least 6.5 million per sample. Total RNA was extracted from PBMCs with Trizol reagent, with at least 5.5 micrograms obtained per sample. Naive CD45RAhigh/CD27high T cell percentages were measured by flow cytometry on a PBMC aliquot from every donor. Sequences were obtained from blood. The sequence joins TRBV20-1 to TRBJ1-3; 7 middle bases align to TRBD1. The clonotype comes from a woman aged 70-85 years in good health. The CDR3 has the sequence CSARSQGSGNTIYF. The sequenced DNA: TGCAGTGCTCGATCACAGGGGTCTGGAAACACCATATATTTT.